This T cell receptor beta chain was sequenced in a study of cytomegalovirus exposure and HLA in healthy donors. Researchers ran the PCR with 60 Vbeta and 13 Jbeta primers. The table came from immunoSEQ multiplex PCR; TCRdb's copy has only in-frame clones and leaves some out. The sample comprises about 190,000 clones, 85% to 90% of which are singletons, and roughly 1.8% rests with the top ten. This CDR3 is built from 14 residues. The germline V and J ends were trimmed by 0 bases and 5 bases, with 10 bases remaining between them. Germline V gene sequence: CDR1 SGHTA, CDR2 FQGNSA. Study observations and caveats: While the bulk of TCR sequences proved rare, some public TCRs turned up in many donors.

Note on this clone: Its antigen is unidentified.

This sequence joins TRBV7-2 and TRBJ2-5, with D perhaps matching TRBD1 (5 bases). The receptor comes from a woman between 18 and 30 years old in good health and CMV-seronegative. Sample: PBMCs. The CDR3 region is CASSLAGALETQYF. CDR3 sequence (DNA): TGTGCCAGCAGCTTAGCAGGGGCCCTTGAGACCCAGTACTTC.